The 6 T cell receptor beta chains below all came from one sample that was sequenced in a study of blood T cell repertoires in COVID-19 (dated by TCRdb to 2018 to 2020). The library was produced with the immunoSEQ multiplex PCR assay. The table was pulled from immuneACCESS by TCRdb, which kept in-frame rearrangements only. Such tables lose some clones; where checked, under half of the loss comes from unresolved V genes, and the rest has no known cause. Within this sample are about 390,000 clones, with around 87% of them counted one time only. The ten largest make up roughly 2.1% of the sample. The sample was peripheral blood. Receptors were obtained from a woman aged 60 to 75 with COVID-19, enrolled during active disease.

This chain links TRBV15 with TRBJ2-7, with 9 bases fitting TRBD1. The CDR3 length is 20 residues. Trimming removed 3 bases from V and 7 bases from J; junction bases left unmatched: 25. The germline V gene encodes CDR1 LNHNV and CDR2 YYDKDF (reference sequence). DNA for the CDR3: TGTGCCACCAGCAGGACCCTCGGGACAGGGACTACCCTCGCGTCCGGGGAGCAGTACTTC. Translating it yields CATSRTLGTGTTLASGEQYF.

The rearrangement links TRBV2 to TRBJ2-7, with D possibly TRBD1 on 5 matching bases. CDR3 length: 13 residues. Germline V gene sequence: CDR1 SNHLY, CDR2 FYNNEI. The V end lost 3 bases, the J end lost 6 bases, and 12 bases lay between the germline ends. This CDR3 reads CASSDRVIGEQYF. CDR3 coding DNA: TGTGCCAGCAGTGACAGGGTAATCGGCGAGCAGTACTTC.

The chain links TRBV7-6 to TRBJ1-2; TRBD1 might be the D (6 bases). From germline, CDR1 is SGHVS and CDR2 FNYEAQ. Trimming removed 1 base at V and 2 bases at J, with 20 bases between. CDR3 length: 18 amino acids. The CDR3 nucleotides are TGTGCCAGCAGCTTAGTATCTGGTAGCGGGGGGCGGAACTATGGCTACACCTTC. Translating it yields CASSLVSGSGGRNYGYTF.

CDR3 bases: TGTGCCAGTAGTGATCCGGGGAGGGGCAATCAGCCCCAGCATTTT. Protein: CASSDPGRGNQPQHF. The chain recombines TRBV19 with TRBJ1-5; D gene ambiguous. This CDR3 region has 15 residues. V was cut by 5 bases and J by 2 bases, with 13 bases left in between. CDR1 is LNHDA, CDR2 SQIVND, per germline (reference sequence). Complete variable domain (other parts from reference TRBV19 and TRBJ1-5): DGGITQSPKYLFRKEGQNVTLSCEQNLNHDAMYWYRQDPGQGLRLIYYSQIVNDFQKGDIAEGYSVSREKKESFPLTVTSAQKNPTAFYLCASSDPGRGNQPQHFGDGTRLSIL.

V is TRBV4-2 and J is TRBJ1-3, with D tentatively TRBD1 (5 bases). Germline-derived CDR1 and CDR2 are LGHNA and YNFKEQ. The CDR3 runs to 15 residues. The V gene lost 7 bases and the J gene lost 2 bases, with 15 bases spanning the gap. The CDR3 nucleotides read TGTGCCAGCACGCTTCGGGGACTGGCTGGAAACACCATATATTTT. Translation: CASTLRGLAGNTIYF.

In DNA, the CDR3 is TGTGCCAGCAGAAGGACAGGGTCCTCCGAGGGTTCACCCCTCCACTTT. Its protein is CASRRTGSSEGSPLHF. This chain connects TRBV5-6 to TRBJ1-6; 8 nucleotides align to TRBD1. The CDR3 extends over 16 amino acids. The junction had 13 bases not matched to a gene; V was cut back by 5 bases and J by 9 bases. Germline lookup yields CDR1 SGHDT and CDR2 YYEEEE.